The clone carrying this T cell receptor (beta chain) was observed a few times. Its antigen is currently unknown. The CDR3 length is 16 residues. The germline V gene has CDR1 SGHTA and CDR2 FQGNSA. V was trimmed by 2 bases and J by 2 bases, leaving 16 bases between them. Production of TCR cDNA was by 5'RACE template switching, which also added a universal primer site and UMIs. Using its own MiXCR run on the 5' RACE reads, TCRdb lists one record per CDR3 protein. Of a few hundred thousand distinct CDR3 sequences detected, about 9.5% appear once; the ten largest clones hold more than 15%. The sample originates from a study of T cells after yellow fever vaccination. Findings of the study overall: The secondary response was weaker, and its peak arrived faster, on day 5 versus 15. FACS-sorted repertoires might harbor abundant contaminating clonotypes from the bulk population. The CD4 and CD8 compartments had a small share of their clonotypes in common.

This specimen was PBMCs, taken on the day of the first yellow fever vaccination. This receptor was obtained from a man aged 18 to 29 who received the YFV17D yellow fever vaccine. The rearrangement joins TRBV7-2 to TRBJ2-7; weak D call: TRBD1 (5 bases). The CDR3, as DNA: TGTGCCAGCAGCTTAAAGCTTCCCGACAGTGCCTACGAGCAGTACTTC. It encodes CASSLKLPDSAYEQYF.